This paragraph reports one T cell receptor beta chain. What it binds is not known. Molecular barcoding with unique molecular identifiers was used for the TCRbeta library. TCRdb reprocessed the PCR reads with MiXCR, giving one entry per CDR3 protein. The sample shows 300,000 to 400,000 distinct CDR3 sequences, about 17% of them seen only once. With 5 bases removed from V and 8 bases from J, the gap between germline ends came to 10 bases. This CDR3 is 12 amino acids long. The data were taken from a study of T-cell reconstitution after alpha-beta-depleted transplantation in children. Study-wide results and caveats: The origin of alpha-beta T cells about two months after transplant was reportedly several hundred expanded graft clones.

The rearrangement joins TRBV12-3 or TRBV12-4 to TRBJ2-1, with D perhaps matching TRBD2 (5 bases). This TCR derives from a male patient aged 2 to 10 who had a stem cell transplant for acute lymphoblastic leukemia, so the T cells may come from the graft donor. Specimen: PBMCs, mostly from graft donor cells, collected 360 days after TCRalphabeta/CD19-depleted stem cell transplant. CDR3 region: CASSTRPDEQFF. CDR3 in DNA: TGTGCCAGCAGTACTAGACCGGATGAGCAGTTCTTC.